The 10 T cell receptor beta chains in this list originate from one sample, sequenced in a study of T cell repertoires in aging, cancer and after chemotherapy. The template was genomic DNA from peripheral blood, not RNA. Multiplex touch-down PCR with TRB-A/B primers amplified rearranged V-D-J TRB sequences. MiXCR was run by TCRdb on the multiplex PCR reads, yielding one entry per CDR3 protein. The sample carries about 4,000 distinct CDR3 sequences, 20% to 25% recorded once. The sequencing sample was made of blood. These receptors came from a human donor in good health. The donor label of this sample is uncertain.

This clonotype is deemed medium-sized. The V gene is TRBV6-1, the J gene TRBJ2-3; no firm D call. The germline CDR1 and CDR2 sequences are MNHNS and SASEGT. V dropped 8 bases and J dropped 1 base, with 13 bases sitting between them. The CDR3 totals 14 residues. Written as DNA, the CDR3 is TGTGCCAGCGGGTTCGACTGGGGCACAGATACGCAGTATTTT. This gives the protein CASGFDWGTDTQYF.

Relative to its sample, this clonotype is medium-sized. The chain has TRBV29-1 and TRBJ2-4; D possibly corresponds to TRBD1 (5 bases). V was pared by 7 bases and J by 7 bases, with 17 bases between. The CDR3 sequence is 13 residues long. Germline CDR1 reads SQVTM; CDR2 reads ANQGSEA. The CDR3 sequence: CSARMTALNIQYF. Written as DNA, the CDR3 is TGCAGCGCCCGAATGACAGCACTTAACATTCAGTACTTC.

This clonotype is deemed medium-sized. This rearrangement joins TRBV19 to TRBJ2-5; D may be TRBD2 (5 bases). In germline, CDR1 is LNHDA, CDR2 SQIVND (reference sequence). The CDR3 has 15 residues. Deletions cut 4 bases from V and 2 bases from J, with 14 bases between. The CDR3 nucleotides are TGTGCCAGTAGTAGAGTGGTGAGGACTCAAGAGACCCAGTACTTC. Its protein is CASSRVVRTQETQYF. The entire variable domain, with the rest obtained from reference TRBV19 and TRBJ2-5, is as follows: DGGITQSPKYLFRKEGQNVTLSCEQNLNHDAMYWYRQDPGQGLRLIYYSQIVNDFQKGDIAEGYSVSREKKESFPLTVTSAQKNPTAFYLCASSRVVRTQETQYFGPGTRLLVL.

The chain uses TRBV19 and TRBJ1-5, with 7 positions matching TRBD1. V trimming: 3 bases; J trimming: 9 bases; junction bases outside the gene matches: 5. Germline assignment: CDR1 LNHDA and CDR2 SQIVND (reference sequence). The CDR3 is 13 amino acids. The chain's CDR3 is CASSMQGGRPQHF. Written as DNA, the CDR3 is TGTGCCAGTAGTATGCAGGGGGGGAGGCCCCAGCATTTT.

By sample share, this clonotype is medium-sized. The chain employs TRBV5-6 and TRBJ1-6; D not resolved. This CDR3 is built from 16 residues. The V end was cut by 2 bases, the J end by 0 bases, with 9 bases between. Germline CDR1 SGHDT, CDR2 YYEEEE. The CDR3 nucleotides are TGTGCCAGCAGCTTCGATCGACGCTCCTATAATTCACCCCTCCACTTT. It is translated as CASSFDRRSYNSPLHF.

The chain is built from TRBV19 and TRBJ2-4; 7 bases map to TRBD1. CDR3 length: 16 residues. Unmatched junction bases numbered 10, after V lost 4 bases and J lost 4 bases. In germline, CDR1 is LNHDA, CDR2 SQIVND (reference sequence). DNA of the CDR3: TGTGCCAGTAGTACAGGGACAGAAGCTGGGAAAAACATTCAGTACTTC. It codes for CASSTGTEAGKNIQYF.

V gene TRBV5-4 combines with J gene TRBJ2-1; 9 bases fit TRBD1. Looked up from germline, CDR1 is SGHNT and CDR2 is YYREEE (reference sequence). There are 16 residues in the CDR3. V dropped 0 bases and J dropped 10; count of bases not matched to a gene: 11. The CDR3 region is CASSLGMTGGAGEQFF. The CDR3 DNA reads TGTGCCAGCAGCTTGGGGATGACAGGGGGGGCCGGGGAGCAGTTCTTC.

J is TRBJ2-1 and V is TRBV11-1; 9 bases are a match to TRBD2. The germline V gene has CDR1 SGHAT and CDR2 FQDESV (reference sequence). The CDR3 has 15 amino acids. The trim removed 6 bases at V and 8 bases at J, leaving 11 bases unmatched. The CDR3 spells CASRSGTSRTHEQFF. CDR3 DNA sequence: TGTGCCAGCAGATCCGGGACTAGCAGGACCCATGAGCAGTTCTTC.

This clonotype turned up a few times. This chain links TRBV6-1 with TRBJ2-2; 7 bases are shared with TRBD2. Germline V gene data show CDR1 as MNHNS and CDR2 as SASEGT. Trimming removed 8 bases from V and 4 bases from J; junction bases left unmatched: 10. The CDR3 runs to 15 residues. The CDR3 DNA is TGTGCCAGCGGATGGGGGGGGGGGGGCACCGGGGAGCTGTTTTTT. It yields the protein CASGWGGGGTGELFF.

This chain links TRBV20-1 with TRBJ2-1; either TRBD1 or TRBD2 may supply D (5 bases each). Germline CDR1 reads DFQATT; CDR2 reads SNEGSKA (reference sequence). The CDR3 contains 14 residues. Trimming took off 5 bases at V and 7 bases at J, with 18 bases between the two ends. Here the CDR3 reads CSAFPQGPRNEQFF. CDR3 DNA sequence: TGCAGTGCTTTCCCCCAGGGACCTCGGAATGAGCAGTTCTTC.